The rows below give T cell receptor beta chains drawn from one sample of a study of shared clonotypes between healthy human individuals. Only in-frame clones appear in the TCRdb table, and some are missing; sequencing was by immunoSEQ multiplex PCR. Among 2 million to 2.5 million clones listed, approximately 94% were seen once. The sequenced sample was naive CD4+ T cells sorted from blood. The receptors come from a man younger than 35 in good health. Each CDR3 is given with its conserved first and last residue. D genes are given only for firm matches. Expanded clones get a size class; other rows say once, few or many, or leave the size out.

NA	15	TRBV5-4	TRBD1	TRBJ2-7	CASSGGAGGADEQYF	TGTGCCAGCAGCGGGGGAGCAGGGGGCGCGGACGAGCAGTACTTC
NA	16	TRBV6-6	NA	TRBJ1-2	CASSPGKQGPHYGYTF	TGTGCCAGCAGTCCCGGGAAACAAGGGCCCCACTATGGCTACACCTTC
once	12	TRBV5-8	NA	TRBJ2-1	CASSVTGNEQFF	TGTGCCAGCAGTGTGACCGGGAATGAGCAGTTCTTC
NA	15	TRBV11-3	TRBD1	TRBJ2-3	CASSPGGGYTATQYF	TGTGCCAGCAGCCCAGGGGGTGGGTATACAGCTACGCAGTATTTT
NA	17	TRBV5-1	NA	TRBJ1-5	CASSQSPGVGSNQPQHF	TGCGCCAGCAGCCAGTCACCAGGGGTAGGTAGCAATCAGCCCCAGCATTTT
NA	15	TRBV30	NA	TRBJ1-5	CAWSVGTGYNQPQHF	TGTGCCTGGAGTGTAGGGACCGGTTACAATCAGCCCCAGCATTTT
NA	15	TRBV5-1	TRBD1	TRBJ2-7	CASSNGQGHTYEQYF	TGCGCCAGCAGTAACGGACAGGGCCATACCTACGAGCAGTACTTC
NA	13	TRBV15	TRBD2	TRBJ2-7	CATSRGLAYEQYF	TGTGCCACCAGCCGGGGACTAGCCTACGAGCAGTACTTC
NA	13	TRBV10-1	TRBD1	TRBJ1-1	CASSETGQVRAFF	TGCGCCAGCAGTGAGACCGGACAGGTCCGAGCTTTCTTT
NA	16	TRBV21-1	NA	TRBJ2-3	CASSKWGLAGTDTQYF	TGTGCCAGCAGCAAGTGGGGACTAGCGGGGACAGATACGCAGTATTTT
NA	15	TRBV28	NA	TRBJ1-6	CASSLTPGGGSPLHF	TGTGCCAGCAGTTTAACACCAGGCGGGGGTTCACCCCTCCACTTT
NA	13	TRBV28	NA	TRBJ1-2	CASSLLVGYGYTF	TGTGCCAGCAGTTTATTGGTCGGATATGGCTACACCTTC
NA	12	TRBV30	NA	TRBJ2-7	CAWSVQGYEQYF	TGTGCCTGGAGTGTACAGGGTTACGAGCAGTACTTC
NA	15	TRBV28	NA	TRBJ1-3	CASSSRGGSGNTIYF	TGTGCCAGCAGTTCACGGGGGGGCTCTGGAAACACCATATATTTT
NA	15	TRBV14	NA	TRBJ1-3	CASSPPGFSGNTIYF	TGTGCCAGCAGCCCCCCAGGGTTCTCTGGAAACACCATATATTTT
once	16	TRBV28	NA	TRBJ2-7	CASSRGDSGTKGEQYF	TGTGCCAGCAGCAGGGGGGACAGCGGGACTAAGGGCGAGCAGTACTTC
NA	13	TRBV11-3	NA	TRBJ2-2	CASSLDPGRELFF	TGTGCCAGCAGCTTAGATCCAGGGAGGGAGCTGTTTTTT
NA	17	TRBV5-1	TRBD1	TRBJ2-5	CASRAGTGYGEQETQYF	TGCGCCAGCCGAGCCGGGACAGGGTATGGGGAACAAGAGACCCAGTACTTC
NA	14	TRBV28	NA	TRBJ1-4	CASNTNGGSEKLFF	TGTGCCAGCAACACTAATGGGGGTAGCGAAAAACTGTTTTTT
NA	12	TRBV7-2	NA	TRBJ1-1	CASSFRWGEAFF	TGTGCCAGCAGCTTTAGATGGGGTGAAGCTTTCTTT
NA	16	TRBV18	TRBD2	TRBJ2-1	CASSPAGGLSYNEQFF	TGTGCCAGCTCACCAGCGGGGGGCCTCTCCTACAATGAGCAGTTCTTC
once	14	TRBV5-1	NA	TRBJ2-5	CASSPRQDEETQYF	TGCGCCAGCAGCCCCCGACAGGATGAAGAGACCCAGTACTTC
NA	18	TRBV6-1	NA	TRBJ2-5	CASSERGLAQLFQETQYF	TGTGCCAGCAGTGAACGGGGGCTAGCGCAGTTATTCCAAGAGACCCAGTACTTC
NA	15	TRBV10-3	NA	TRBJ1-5	CAISESGGGNQPQHF	TGTGCCATCAGTGAGTCCGGTGGGGGCAATCAGCCCCAGCATTTT
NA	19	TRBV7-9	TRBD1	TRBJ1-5	CASSFSPGQGTRGNQPQHF	TGTGCCAGCAGCTTTTCACCGGGACAGGGGACCAGGGGGAATCAGCCCCAGCATTTT
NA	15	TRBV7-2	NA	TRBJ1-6	CASSFGGRNNSPLHF	TGTGCCAGCAGCTTCGGAGGCCGTAATAATTCACCCCTCCACTTT
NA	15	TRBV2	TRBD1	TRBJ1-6	CASSFAGQGNSPLHF	TGTGCCAGCAGTTTCGCGGGACAGGGGAATTCACCCCTCCACTTT
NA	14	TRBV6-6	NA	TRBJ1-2	CASSYPRDHYGYTF	TGTGCCAGCAGTTACCCCCGGGACCACTATGGCTACACCTTC
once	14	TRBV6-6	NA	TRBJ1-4	CASIEGTVGEKLFF	TGTGCCAGCATCGAAGGGACGGTAGGAGAAAAACTGTTTTTT
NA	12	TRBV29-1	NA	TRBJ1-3	CSVESDSNTIYF	TGCAGCGTTGAGAGCGACAGCAACACCATATATTTT
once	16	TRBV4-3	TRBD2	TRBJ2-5	CASSQELAGARETQYF	TGCGCCAGCAGCCAGGAACTAGCGGGAGCTCGCGAGACCCAGTACTTC
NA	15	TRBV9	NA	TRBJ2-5	CASSVAWRGGETQYF	TGTGCCAGCAGCGTAGCTTGGCGGGGAGGAGAGACCCAGTACTTC
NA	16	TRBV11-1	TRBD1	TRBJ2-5	CASSPGTGGPQETQYF	TGTGCCAGCAGCCCCGGGACAGGGGGCCCCCAAGAGACCCAGTACTTC
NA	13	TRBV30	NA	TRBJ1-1	CAWVAVGPREAFF	TGTGCCTGGGTCGCGGTCGGTCCGCGGGAAGCTTTCTTT
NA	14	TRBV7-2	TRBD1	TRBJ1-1	CASSFQGATAEAFF	TGTGCCAGCAGCTTTCAGGGGGCAACAGCTGAAGCTTTCTTT
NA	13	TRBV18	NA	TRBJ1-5	CASSPASNQPQHF	TGTGCCAGCTCACCGGCCTCCAATCAGCCCCAGCATTTT
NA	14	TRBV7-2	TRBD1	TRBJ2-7	CASSNRQGDYEQYF	TGTGCCAGCAGCAACCGACAGGGAGACTACGAGCAGTACTTC
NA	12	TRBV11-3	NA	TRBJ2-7	CASSSKGYEQYF	TGTGCCAGCAGCTCGAAGGGATACGAGCAGTACTTC
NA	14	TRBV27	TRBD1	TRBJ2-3	CASTPTGVTDTQYF	TGTGCCAGTACGCCCACAGGGGTTACAGATACGCAGTATTTT
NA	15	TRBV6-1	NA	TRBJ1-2	CASSVQGPVGYGYTF	TGTGCCAGCAGTGTACAGGGACCCGTCGGCTATGGCTACACCTTC
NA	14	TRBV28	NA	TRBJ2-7	CASSEHGPQYEQYF	TGTGCCAGCAGTGAACACGGGCCTCAATACGAGCAGTACTTC
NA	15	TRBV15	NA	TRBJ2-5	CATSRDGQVQETQYF	TGTGCCACCAGCAGAGATGGGCAGGTTCAAGAGACCCAGTACTTC